This T cell receptor (beta chain) was recovered during a study of cytomegalovirus exposure and HLA in healthy donors. General observations from the study: Within the data, a cluster of highly shared sequence variants was likely a sequencing artifact.

As for this clone: Antigen specificity is unknown.

V was cut by 1 base and J by 10 bases, with 8 bases left in between. This CDR3 is 12 amino acids long. In germline, CDR1 is LNHNV, CDR2 YYDKDF (reference sequence). The PCR had 60 Vbeta and 13 Jbeta primers. TCRdb's table, derived via immunoSEQ multiplex PCR, lists solely in-frame clones and lacks some. This sample has around 130,000 clones, with approximately 80% found just once. The clonotype originates from a girl aged 2-10 years in good health and CMV-seronegative. The J gene is TRBJ2-1, the V gene TRBV15; D remains unclear. Sample: PBMCs. The CDR3 loop reads CATSRGAFEQFF. Here the CDR3 DNA reads TGTGCCACCAGCAGAGGGGCTTTCGAGCAGTTCTTC.